These T cell receptor beta chains were read from a single sample in a study of shared clonotypes between healthy human individuals. Profiling relied on immunoSEQ multiplex PCR, and the TCRdb table lists in-frame clones only, not all of them. The table has roughly 2.5 million clones, roughly nine tenths seen once. What was sequenced was naive CD4+ T cells sorted from blood. The receptors come from a man aged 18 to 30 in good health. CDR3s include the opening cysteine and the closing phenylalanine or tryptophan. The D gene is left open where the match is weak. A row's size may be missing; if present it is once, few, many or a size class.

v_call	j_call	d_call	cdr3_length	clone_size	cdr3_aa	cdr3_nt
TRBV7-6	TRBJ1-2	NA	14	once	CASSPEFSGYGYTF	TGTGCCAGCAGCCCCGAGTTCAGTGGTTATGGCTACACCTTC
TRBV6-5	TRBJ2-3	TRBD2	15	NA	CARREREMCADTQYF	TGTGCCAGAAGGGAGCGGGAGATGTGTGCAGATACGCAGTATTTT
TRBV19	TRBJ2-3	NA	15	once	CASSIALADTDTQYF	TGTGCCAGTAGTATAGCGTTGGCGGACACAGATACGCAGTATTTT
TRBV19	TRBJ2-7	TRBD2	14	NA	CASSRTSGDYEQYF	TGTGCCAGTAGTCGGACTAGCGGGGACTACGAGCAGTACTTC
TRBV30	TRBJ1-6	NA	12	NA	CAGDRENSPLHF	TGCGCCGGAGATAGGGAGAATTCACCCCTCCACTTT
TRBV6-5	TRBJ2-7	TRBD1	15	NA	CASSKQGAGSYEQYF	TGTGCCAGCAGTAAACAGGGGGCCGGGTCCTACGAGCAGTACTTC
TRBV29-1	TRBJ2-7	TRBD1	15	NA	CSVETYGTGAYEQYF	TGCAGCGTTGAAACCTACGGGACAGGGGCCTACGAGCAGTACTTC
TRBV7-6	TRBJ2-5	TRBD1	14	NA	CASSYRTGEETQYF	TGTGCCAGCAGCTATCGGACAGGGGAAGAGACCCAGTACTTC
TRBV12-5	TRBJ2-1	NA	14	NA	CASAPLGIYNEQFF	TGTGCTAGTGCCCCCCTCGGTATTTACAATGAGCAGTTCTTC
TRBV11-2	TRBJ2-1	TRBD2	15	NA	CASSTGLAGDLEQFF	TGTGCCAGCAGCACAGGACTAGCGGGAGATTTGGAGCAGTTCTTC
TRBV28	TRBJ2-1	NA	18	NA	CASSLSLRLASSYNEQFF	TGTGCCAGCAGTTTATCACTTCGGCTAGCGAGCTCCTACAATGAGCAGTTCTTC
TRBV18	TRBJ2-1	TRBD2	17	NA	CASSQLPAGGSYNEQFF	TGTGCCAGCTCACAGCTTCCGGCGGGGGGCTCCTACAATGAGCAGTTCTTC
TRBV18	TRBJ2-5	NA	13	NA	CASSQGVRETQYF	TGTGCCAGCTCACAGGGGGTGCGAGAGACCCAGTACTTC
TRBV2	TRBJ1-4	TRBD1	15	NA	CASSASTGGGRKLFF	TGTGCCAGCAGTGCTTCGACAGGGGGCGGTCGTAAACTGTTTTTT
TRBV6-1	TRBJ1-2	NA	16	NA	CASSELLARLVYGYTF	TGTGCCAGCAGTGAATTGTTGGCCAGGCTGGTCTATGGCTACACCTTC
TRBV19	TRBJ2-7	NA	15	NA	CASSISRGDLYEQYF	TGTGCCAGTAGTATCTCGAGGGGGGACCTCTACGAGCAGTACTTC
TRBV4-1	TRBJ2-7	TRBD1	14	once	CASSQTGTAYEQYF	TGCGCCAGCAGCCAAACCGGGACAGCCTACGAGCAGTACTTC
TRBV7-2	TRBJ2-3	TRBD2	17	NA	CASSFPFRGGGADTQYF	TGTGCCAGCAGCTTCCCTTTCAGAGGCGGGGGGGCAGATACGCAGTATTTT
TRBV5-5	TRBJ2-7	NA	12	NA	CASSSTLYEQYF	TGTGCCAGCAGCTCGACACTTTACGAGCAGTACTTC
TRBV5-1	TRBJ1-5	NA	15	few	CASSLGQGPEQPQHF	TGCGCCAGCAGCTTGGGGCAGGGACCGGAGCAGCCCCAGCATTTT
TRBV6-6	TRBJ2-2	NA	16	NA	CASSLTTGMNTGELFF	TGTGCCAGCAGTTTAACAACAGGGATGAACACCGGGGAGCTGTTTTTT
TRBV27	TRBJ2-3	NA	16	NA	CASSPPGLRSTDTQYF	TGTGCCAGCAGTCCGCCGGGACTGCGAAGCACAGATACGCAGTATTTT
TRBV9	TRBJ2-3	NA	14	NA	CASSVDPLADTQYF	TGTGCCAGCAGCGTAGATCCCCTAGCAGATACGCAGTATTTT
TRBV28	TRBJ2-3	TRBD2	14	NA	CASQPASGTDTQYF	TGTGCCAGCCAGCCGGCTAGCGGGACAGATACGCAGTATTTT
TRBV4-1	TRBJ1-3	NA	15	once	CASSQGENSGNTIYF	TGCGCCAGCAGCCAAGGGGAGAACTCTGGAAACACCATATATTTT
TRBV10-2	TRBJ1-5	NA	13	NA	CASGREGNQPQHF	TGCGCCAGCGGCAGGGAGGGCAATCAGCCCCAGCATTTT
TRBV6-5	TRBJ2-1	TRBD2	15	NA	CASSRGTSGSREQFF	TGTGCCAGCAGTCGCGGGACTAGCGGGAGTCGAGAGCAGTTCTTC
TRBV7-8	TRBJ2-2	NA	14	NA	CASSPEGGTGELFF	TGTGCCAGCAGCCCTGAAGGGGGCACCGGGGAGCTGTTTTTT
TRBV29-1	TRBJ1-2	NA	10	once	CSVLGNGYTF	TGCAGCGTTTTGGGGAATGGCTACACCTTC
TRBV18	TRBJ1-4	NA	14	NA	CASSRGAPNEKLFF	TGTGCCAGCTCACGGGGTGCCCCTAATGAAAAACTGTTTTTT
TRBV11-2	TRBJ1-1	NA	11	NA	CASSFITEAFF	TGTGCCAGCAGCTTCATCACTGAAGCTTTCTTT
TRBV5-1	TRBJ2-5	NA	14	NA	CASSFTQAVETQYF	TGCGCCAGCAGCTTCACCCAGGCGGTGGAGACCCAGTACTTC
TRBV12-5	TRBJ2-5	NA	12	NA	CASGLVSETQYF	TGTGCTAGTGGTTTGGTTTCGGAGACCCAGTACTTC
TRBV28	TRBJ1-5	TRBD1	19	NA	CASSSPDRGFDRSNQPQHF	TGTGCCAGCAGTTCCCCCGACAGGGGTTTTGACCGTAGCAATCAGCCCCAGCATTTT
TRBV7-8	TRBJ2-2	TRBD1	16	NA	CASSPRTGPNTGELFF	TGTGCCAGCAGCCCCAGGACAGGCCCGAACACCGGGGAGCTGTTTTTT
TRBV2	TRBJ1-1	TRBD1	11	NA	CASRSGGEAFF	TGTGCCAGCAGGTCAGGGGGTGAAGCTTTCTTT
TRBV4-1	TRBJ1-4	NA	14	NA	CASSQDLQGEKLFF	TGCGCCAGCAGCCAAGATCTGCAGGGGGAAAAACTGTTTTTT